The 10 T cell receptor beta chains below all came from one sample that was sequenced in a study of blood T cell repertoires in COVID-19. The table came from immunoSEQ multiplex PCR; TCRdb's copy has only in-frame clones and leaves some out. The sample lists approximately 220,000 clones, approximately 88% occurring once. Source material: peripheral blood. Every receptor here comes from a man aged 40-50 years with acute or convalescent COVID-19.

This clone was seen only a few times. This rearrangement joins TRBV9 to TRBJ2-2; D gene uncertain. V was shortened by 0 bases and J by 10 bases, with 10 bases between the two germline ends. The CDR3 is made up of 13 amino acids. CDR1 and CDR2 (germline): SGDLS, YYNGEE. The CDR3 is CASSVDLGAELFF. The CDR3 DNA follows: TGTGCCAGCAGCGTAGACCTAGGCGCGGAGCTGTTTTTT.

This sequence joins TRBV3-1 (or the pseudogene TRBV3-2) and TRBJ1-1; D may be TRBD1 (5 bases). CDR3 size: 13 residues. Germline assignment: CDR1 LGHDT and CDR2 YNNKEL (reference sequence). The V end lost 2 bases, the J end lost 5 bases, and 9 bases lay between the germline ends. The CDR3 loop is CASSQQGNTEAFF. The CDR3 bases are TGTGCCAGCAGCCAACAGGGTAATACTGAAGCTTTCTTT.

DNA for the CDR3: TGCGCCAGCAGCGTGGCAGGGGCTAACACAGATACGCAGTATTTT. Amino acids: CASSVAGANTDTQYF. This chain links TRBV5-1 with TRBJ2-3, with TRBD1 as a possible D gene (6 bases). The CDR3 has 15 amino acids. Germline assignment: CDR1 SGHRS and CDR2 YFSETQ. Deletions cut 4 bases from V and 2 bases from J, with 14 bases between.

This clone is a singleton in its sample. The chain is built from TRBV3-1 (or the pseudogene TRBV3-2) and TRBJ1-4, with D perhaps matching TRBD1 (5 bases). Per the germline V gene, CDR1 is LGHDT and CDR2 is YNNKEL (reference sequence). The CDR3 has 16 amino acids. V was trimmed by 2 bases and J by 3 bases, leaving 13 bases between them. For the CDR3, the DNA is TGTGCCAGCAGCCAATCACGGACGGGGGCTAATGAAAAACTGTTTTTT. Protein: CASSQSRTGANEKLFF.

The rearrangement uses TRBV10-1 and TRBJ2-7, with D possibly TRBD2 on 6 matching bases. Trimming removed 2 bases from V and 5 bases from J, with 16 bases in between. This CDR3 is 15 amino acids long. CDR1 is WNHNN and CDR2 is SYGVQD in the germline V gene (reference sequence). The CDR3, as DNA: TGCGCCAGCAGTGAGGTCGTTAGCGGTAACGACGAGCAGTACTTC. The encoded protein is CASSEVVSGNDEQYF.

V usage is TRBV7-2 and J usage is TRBJ2-7, with TRBD2 identical over 7 bases. The CDR3 covers 16 residues. V lost 1 base, J lost 6 bases, and 12 bases stayed unmatched. Germline V gene sequence: CDR1 SGHTA, CDR2 FQGNSA. CDR3 amino acids: CASSLDNRDYGSEQYF. The CDR3 nucleotides are TGTGCCAGCAGCTTAGACAACCGGGACTATGGTTCCGAGCAGTACTTC.

The V and J genes are TRBV10-3 and TRBJ2-7; 8 positions agree with TRBD2. Germline trimming cut 0 bases from V and 3 bases from J; bases unmatched to any gene: 7. The CDR3 covers 16 residues. Germline values: CDR1 ENHRY, CDR2 SYGVKD. The CDR3: CAISESRLAGRYEQYF. The DNA of the CDR3 is TGTGCCATCAGTGAGTCGAGGCTAGCGGGCCGCTACGAGCAGTACTTC.

This rearrangement joins TRBV29-1 to TRBJ1-5; D is unresolved. Trimming shortened V by 5 bases and J by 5 bases, and 10 bases separated the two germline ends. Germline V gene data show CDR1 as SQVTM and CDR2 as ANQGSEA. The CDR3 length is 12 residues. CDR3 in amino acids: CSVRTEDQPQHF. For the CDR3, the DNA is TGCAGCGTTCGGACTGAAGATCAGCCCCAGCATTTT.

The chain is built from TRBV6-5 and TRBJ2-5, with D uncertain. Germline V gene lookup returns CDR1 MNHEY and CDR2 SVGAGI. Trimming took off 6 bases at V and 5 bases at J, with 10 bases between the two ends. The CDR3 is 12 residues long. Written as DNA, the CDR3 is TGTGCCAGCAGCTGGATCGGGGAGACCCAGTACTTC. Translated, it gives CASSWIGETQYF.

The CDR3 spells CATSENAAGVRKGLFF. DNA of the CDR3: TGTGCCACCAGCGAAAACGCCGCGGGTGTCAGAAAAGGGCTGTTTTTT. The genes are TRBV15 and TRBJ1-4, with D unresolved. V lost 5 bases and J lost 14, with 27 bases in between. This CDR3 has 16 residues. Looked up from germline, CDR1 is LNHNV and CDR2 is YYDKDF (reference sequence).